This TCR beta chain was captured by sequencing in a study of blood T cell repertoires in COVID-19. In the study overall: Whether acute or convalescent, the COVID-19 samples came from the United States, Italy and Spain. Sources were T cells, B-cell-depleted T cells, or PBMCs; the material itself was cDNA or gDNA.

This clone was found once. Authors' processing steps: Nucleated cell number was recorded as an estimate derived from reference gene primer amplification. Data came from immunoSEQ multiplex PCR; TCRdb stores just in-frame clones and leaves some out. V and J calls and clone size are given by that table; D and trimming were obtained from the DNA. Of 30,000 to 40,000 clones listed, 70% to 90% are singletons. The CDR3 runs 18 residues. Trimming removed 5 bases from V and 0 bases from J; junction bases left unmatched: 8. Germline V gives CDR1 MNHEY, CDR2 SMNVEV (reference sequence). The TCR was taken from a human donor in a cohort sampled during active COVID-19. Sequenced: peripheral blood. The chain joins TRBV27 to TRBJ2-6, with 9 positions matching TRBD1. The CDR3: CASSPFGQGISGANVLTF. The CDR3 bases are TGTGCCAGCAGTCCATTTGGACAGGGGATCTCTGGGGCCAACGTCCTGACTTTC. The full variable domain, its missing parts supplied by reference TRBV27 and TRBJ2-6, is EAQVTQNPRYLITVTGKKLTVTCSQNMNHEYMSWYRQDPGLGLRQIYYSMNVEVTDKGDVPEGYKVSRKEKRNFPLILESPSPNQTSLYFCASSPFGQGISGANVLTFGAGSRLTVL.